This T cell receptor beta chain is drawn from a study of blood T cell repertoires in COVID-19. Overall study context: The United States, Italy and Spain provided the acute and convalescent COVID-19 samples.

In the original workflow: Reference gene primers were amplified, and this amplification served to estimate nucleated cell counts. Profiling relied on immunoSEQ multiplex PCR, and the TCRdb table lists in-frame clones only, not all of them. V and J calls and clone size are copied from that table; D and trimming were computed from the DNA. The sample holds some 78,000 clones, 86% seen once. Input material: peripheral blood. The source is a man aged 45 to 65 with active or convalescent COVID-19.

CDR3 residues: CASSSTGLGGYTF. The CDR3 bases are TGTGCCAGCAGCTCAACAGGGTTGGGTGGCTACACCTTC. The rearrangement uses TRBV7-8 and TRBJ1-2; weak D call: TRBD1 (6 bases). This CDR3 is 13 amino acids long. Germline V gives CDR1 SGHVS, CDR2 FQNEAQ. Trimming took 4 bases from V and 7 from J, leaving 13 bases between them. The variable domain in full, with the rest retrieved from reference TRBV7-8 and TRBJ1-2, is GAGVSQSPRYKVAKRGQDVALRCDPISGHVSLFWYQQALGQGPEFLTYFQNEAQLDKSGLPSDRFFAERPEGSVSTLKIQRTQQEDSAVYLCASSSTGLGGYTFGSGTRLTVV.